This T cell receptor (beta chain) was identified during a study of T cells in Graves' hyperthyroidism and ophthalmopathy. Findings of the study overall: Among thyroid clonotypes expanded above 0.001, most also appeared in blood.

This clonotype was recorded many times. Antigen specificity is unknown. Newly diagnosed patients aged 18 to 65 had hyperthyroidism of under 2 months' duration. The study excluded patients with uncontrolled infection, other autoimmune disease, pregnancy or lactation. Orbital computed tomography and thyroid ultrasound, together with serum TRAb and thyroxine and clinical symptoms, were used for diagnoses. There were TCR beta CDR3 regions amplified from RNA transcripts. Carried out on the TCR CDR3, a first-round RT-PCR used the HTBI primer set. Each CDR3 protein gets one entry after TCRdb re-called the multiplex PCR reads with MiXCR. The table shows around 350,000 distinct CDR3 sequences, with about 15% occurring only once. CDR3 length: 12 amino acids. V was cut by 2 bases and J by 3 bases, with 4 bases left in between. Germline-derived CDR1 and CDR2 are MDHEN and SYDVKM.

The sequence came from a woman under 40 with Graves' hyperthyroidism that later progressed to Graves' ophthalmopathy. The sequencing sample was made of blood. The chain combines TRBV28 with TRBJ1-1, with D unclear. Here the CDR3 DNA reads TGTGCCAGCAGTTTAAAGCACACTGAAGCTTTCTTT. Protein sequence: CASSLKHTEAFF.